The subject of this entry is one T cell receptor beta chain. As yet, its antigen is unknown. TCR beta CDR3 region amplification was performed from RNA transcripts. Using the HTBI primer set, a first-round RT-PCR was run on the TCR CDR3. TCRdb used MiXCR to reprocess the multiplex PCR reads, holding one entry per CDR3 protein. Of about 640,000 distinct CDR3 sequences listed, about a fifth were seen once; the top ten hold 30% to 40%. This CDR3 spans 13 amino acids. CDR1 is MNHEY and CDR2 is SMNVEV in the germline V gene (reference sequence). Trimming shortened V by 6 bases and J by 3 bases, and 12 bases separated the two germline ends. This sample stems from a study of T cells in Graves' hyperthyroidism and ophthalmopathy. Study-level results: Stable hyperthyroidism and ophthalmopathy were separated using 13 V-J signatures.

V and J are TRBV27 and TRBJ2-7; no clear D gene. This TCR was sampled from a man aged 30 to 39 with Graves' ophthalmopathy. The sequencing input was blood. The CDR3 bases are TGTGCCAGCAGCCCTGAGGCAGACTACGAGCAGTACTTC. Amino acids: CASSPEADYEQYF.